The 8 T cell receptor beta chains below all came from one sample that was sequenced in a study of blood T cell repertoires in COVID-19. Method: immunoSEQ multiplex PCR; TCRdb's copy keeps in-frame clones and lacks some. Of roughly 200,000 clones listed, more than 75% were seen once; the top ten hold around 5%. The sample comprised peripheral blood. The origin of the receptors is a woman aged 80 or older with acute or convalescent COVID-19.

The rearrangement links TRBV15 to TRBJ2-3; 7 positions agree with TRBD1. V gave up 3 bases and J gave up 4 bases; unmatched junction bases: 10. The CDR3 totals 16 residues. Germline V gives CDR1 LNHNV, CDR2 YYDKDF (reference sequence). CDR3 residues: CATSSQTGMLADTQYF. CDR3 bases: TGTGCCACCAGCAGCCAGACAGGGATGCTCGCAGATACGCAGTATTTT.

This sequence joins TRBV30 and TRBJ1-3; 7 nucleotides align to TRBD1. V gave up 1 base and J gave up 7 bases; unmatched junction bases: 4. CDR3 size: 13 residues. Germline loops: CDR1 GTSNPN, CDR2 SVGIG (reference sequence). The CDR3 protein is CAWSGDSPNTIYF. CDR3 sequence (DNA): TGTGCCTGGAGTGGGGACAGTCCCAACACCATATATTTT.

The rearrangement joins TRBV7-8 to TRBJ2-5; 7 bases match TRBD1. Germline CDR1 and CDR2: SGHVS and FQNEAQ. The CDR3 has 16 residues. Unmatched junction bases numbered 11, after V lost 1 base and J lost 6 bases. The CDR3 here is CASSLERAAGGQTQYF. Here the CDR3 DNA reads TGTGCCAGCAGCTTAGAGCGAGCGGCAGGGGGACAGACCCAGTACTTC.

V is TRBV28 and J is TRBJ2-7, with 14 bases identical to TRBD2. The CDR3 runs to 15 residues. With V trimmed by 5 bases and J by 5 bases, 5 bases remained unmatched. CDR1 is MDHEN and CDR2 is SYDVKM in the germline V gene. The CDR3 loop reads CASSQGLAGVDEQYF. CDR3 DNA: TGTGCCAGCAGTCAGGGACTAGCGGGAGTTGACGAGCAGTACTTC.

This chain connects TRBV6-2 or TRBV6-3 to TRBJ2-1; no clear D gene. CDR3 length equals 17 residues. Trimming stripped 2 bases from V and 5 bases from J, with 19 bases between. Germline CDR1 MNHEY, CDR2 SVGEGT. The chain's CDR3 is CASSYRRTARGNNEQFF. The CDR3 DNA reads TGTGCCAGCAGTTACCGTCGAACGGCTCGCGGTAACAATGAGCAGTTCTTC.

This clone was seen only a few times. This chain links TRBV7-9 with TRBJ2-1; TRBD1 matches 8 bases. Germline CDR1 reads SEHNR; CDR2 reads FQNEAQ (reference sequence). The CDR3 is 15 residues long. Trimming took 4 bases from V and 7 from J; bases not matched to a gene: 9. CDR3 DNA sequence: TGTGCCAGCAGCTCCGGACAGGGTGATTTGAATGAGCAGTTCTTC. Translation: CASSSGQGDLNEQFF.

The V gene is TRBV2, the J gene TRBJ1-1; the match to TRBD1 covers 9 bases. Per the germline V gene, CDR1 is SNHLY and CDR2 is FYNNEI. After removal of 5 bases from V and 4 bases from J, the junction contained 5 bases not matched to a gene. This CDR3 has 14 amino acids. In DNA form, the CDR3 reads TGTGCCAGCAGTCCGACAGGGGGTGGCACTGAAGCTTTCTTT. Amino acids: CASSPTGGGTEAFF.

This clone was found a few times. This rearrangement joins TRBV18 to TRBJ1-5, with D possibly being TRBD1 (5 bases). The CDR3 is 14 amino acids. Germline values: CDR1 KGHSH, CDR2 LQKENI. Trimming took off 2 bases at V and 4 bases at J, with 9 bases between the two ends. The CDR3 sequence is CASSPREGNQPQHF. Written as DNA, the CDR3 is TGTGCCAGCTCACCAAGGGAGGGGAATCAGCCCCAGCATTTT. The whole variable domain, filled in from reference TRBV18 and TRBJ1-5, reads NAGVMQNPRHLVRRRGQEARLRCSPMKGHSHVYWYRQLPEEGLKFMVYLQKENIIDESGMPKERFSAEFPKEGPSILRIQQVVRGDSAAYFCASSPREGNQPQHFGDGTRLSIL.